Each of the 31 T cell receptor beta chains below was sequenced from the same sample in a study of identical twins. TCRdb used MiXCR to reprocess the 5' RACE reads, holding one entry per CDR3 protein. Of 240,000 or so distinct CDR3 sequences in the sample, 12% were seen once. These records were also assigned to another study, of yellow fever vaccine responses in identical twins.

Sequencing was carried out using memory (CD45RO+) T cells sorted from blood. These receptors were collected from a woman between 18 and 30 years old in good health.

This clonotype is a singleton in its sample. The chain employs TRBV20-1 and TRBJ2-7; a possible D gene is TRBD1 (6 bases). The CDR3 has 15 residues. Germline V gives CDR1 DFQATT, CDR2 SNEGSKA (reference sequence). The germline V and J ends were trimmed by 0 bases and 0 bases, with 12 bases remaining between them. DNA for the CDR3: TGCAGTGCTAGAGATTATACGGACAGCTCCTACGAGCAGTACTTC. Amino acid sequence: CSARDYTDSSYEQYF.

The chain combines TRBV20-1 with TRBJ2-5, with TRBD1 matching 10 bases. The CDR3 sequence is 15 residues long. Trimming cost V 1 base and J 4 bases; bases outside gene matches: 6. Germline V gene sequence: CDR1 DFQATT, CDR2 SNEGSKA (reference sequence). The chain's CDR3 is CSARVWRQGAETQYF. For the CDR3, the DNA is TGCAGTGCTAGAGTGTGGAGACAGGGGGCAGAGACCCAGTACTTC.

This clonotype came up a few times. The gene calls are TRBV11-2 and TRBJ2-5; TRBD1 aligns across 8 bases. The V gene's germline CDR1 is SGHAT and CDR2 FQNNGV. The CDR3 is 16 residues long. The V segment lost 0 bases and the J segment 4 bases; nucleotides outside the gene matches: 7. This CDR3 reads CASSLEQGALGETQYF. CDR3 coding DNA: TGTGCCAGCAGCTTAGAGCAGGGGGCGCTGGGAGAGACCCAGTACTTC.

In its sample, this clonotype was seen a few times. CDR3: CASSLLPSGKTYEQYF. In DNA form, the CDR3 reads TGTGCCAGCAGCTTGTTGCCTAGCGGGAAAACCTACGAGCAGTACTTC. This sequence joins TRBV5-6 and TRBJ2-7; 9 bases are shared with TRBD2. Unmatched junction bases numbered 7, after V lost 1 base and J lost 2 bases. Germline lookup yields CDR1 SGHDT and CDR2 YYEEEE. This CDR3 has 16 amino acids.

This clonotype was detected only a few times. V gene TRBV5-1 combines with J gene TRBJ2-2; D might be TRBD1 (5 bases). Looked up from germline, CDR1 is SGHRS and CDR2 is YFSETQ. This CDR3 region has 15 residues. The V end lost 0 bases, the J end lost 7 bases, and 13 bases lay between the germline ends. The CDR3 sequence: CASSLVLTQGGELFF. In DNA form, the CDR3 reads TGCGCCAGCAGCTTGGTCCTAACTCAGGGCGGGGAGCTGTTTTTT.

This clonotype was seen ten or more times. This chain links TRBV11-3 with TRBJ2-2; no clear D. Per the germline V gene, CDR1 is SGHNT and CDR2 is YENEEA. V lost 5 bases and J lost 0, with 10 bases in between. The CDR3 is 15 residues long. The chain's CDR3 is CASSPGAANTGELFF. CDR3 DNA sequence: TGTGCCAGCAGCCCCGGTGCAGCGAACACCGGGGAGCTGTTTTTT.

This clonotype was observed a handful of times. V is TRBV6-5 and J is TRBJ2-1, with D uncertain. This CDR3 has 12 amino acids. CDR1 and CDR2 from the germline V gene are MNHEY and SVGAGI. V lost 4 bases, J lost 6 bases, and 7 bases lay in between. The CDR3 DNA follows: TGTGCCAGCAGTTCCAATAGCAATGAGCAGTTCTTC. Translation gives CASSSNSNEQFF.

This clonotype was detected many times. This chain uses TRBV6-5 with TRBJ2-2; D is unclear. V lost 0 bases and J 5 bases, leaving 4 bases between the germline ends. CDR1 and CDR2 (germline): MNHEY, SVGAGI. CDR3 length: 13 amino acids. In DNA form, the CDR3 reads TGTGCCAGCAGTTACTCAAGGACCGGGGAGCTGTTTTTT. The encoded protein is CASSYSRTGELFF.

Many counts were recorded for this clonotype. The chain couples TRBV12-3 or TRBV12-4 to TRBJ2-7; the D gene is possibly TRBD2 (5 bases). The germline V and J ends were trimmed by 7 bases and 2 bases, with 15 bases remaining between them. The CDR3 has 14 residues. The CDR3 DNA sequence: TGTGCCAGCACCTTACGGGGAAGACCCTACGAGCAGTACTTC. Translating gives CASTLRGRPYEQYF.

This clonotype has just a few counts. The chain has TRBV28 and TRBJ2-7; TRBD2 agrees at 7 bases. Looked up from germline, CDR1 is MDHEN and CDR2 is SYDVKM. J lost 3 bases, V lost 10 bases, and 3 bases had no gene match. The CDR3 has 11 residues. CDR3 sequence: CATGTIYEQYF. The DNA of the CDR3 is TGTGCCACCGGGACTATCTACGAGCAGTACTTC.

In this sample, this clonotype turned up a few times. The CDR3 spells CASIFGGNTGELFF. The CDR3, as DNA: TGTGCCAGCATTTTCGGGGGGAACACCGGGGAGCTGTTTTTT. V gene TRBV12-3 or TRBV12-4 combines with J gene TRBJ2-2, with D possibly being TRBD2 (6 bases). The CDR3 is 14 residues long. Trimming shortened V by 7 bases and J by 1 base, and 10 bases separated the two germline ends.

This clonotype came up many times. This rearrangement joins TRBV6-5 to TRBJ1-1; D not certain. V was cut by 2 bases and J by 4 bases, with 2 bases left in between. The CDR3 has 11 amino acids. Germline CDR1 MNHEY, CDR2 SVGAGI. CDR3 DNA: TGTGCCAGCAGTTACGGCACTGAAGCTTTCTTT. Amino acid sequence: CASSYGTEAFF.

This chain joins TRBV2 and TRBJ1-2; 7 positions agree with TRBD1. CDR3 length: 13 residues. J lost 7 bases, V lost 6 bases, and 8 bases had no gene match. The germline V gene encodes CDR1 SNHLY and CDR2 FYNNEI. The CDR3 loop is CASSPRQGSGYTF. The CDR3 DNA reads TGTGCCAGCAGCCCCCGACAGGGCTCTGGCTACACCTTC.

This clonotype was found a few times. The chain is built from TRBV20-1 and TRBJ2-3; 9 bases are a match to TRBD1. With 6 bases clipped from V and 2 bases from J, the junction kept 9 bases outside the gene matches. The CDR3 covers 15 residues. The germline gives CDR1 DFQATT, CDR2 SNEGSKA (reference sequence). The CDR3 sequence is CSADEGQGNTDTQYF. The CDR3 coding sequence is TGCAGTGCAGATGAGGGACAGGGAAACACAGATACGCAGTATTTT.

The rearrangement joins TRBV4-2 to TRBJ2-3, with 8 bases identical to TRBD2. Trimming took 2 bases from V and 4 from J; bases not matched to a gene: 5. CDR1 is LGHNA and CDR2 is YNFKEQ in the germline V gene. The CDR3 has 15 amino acids. The CDR3 protein is CASSQTTGGSDTQYF. Written as DNA, the CDR3 is TGTGCCAGCAGCCAAACGACGGGAGGGTCAGATACGCAGTATTTT.

The chain is built from TRBV27 and TRBJ2-7; either TRBD1 or TRBD2 may fit D (5 bases each). CDR3 length: 15 amino acids. Trimming took 2 bases from V and 3 from J, leaving 14 bases between them. CDR1 MNHEY and CDR2 SMNVEV come from the germline V gene (reference sequence). The CDR3 bases are TGTGCCAGCAGTTTAAGGGTGGGGGAGCACTACGAGCAGTACTTC. It codes for CASSLRVGEHYEQYF.

There are many counts of this clonotype. The chain couples TRBV2 to TRBJ2-5; TRBD2 aligns across 7 bases. Germline assignment: CDR1 SNHLY and CDR2 FYNNEI. V shed 4 bases and J 0 bases; nucleotides not matched to a gene: 5. This CDR3 spans 15 amino acids. In nucleotides, the CDR3 is TGTGCCAGCAGTGCTAGCGGACCGTACCAAGAGACCCAGTACTTC. This translates into CASSASGPYQETQYF.

V gene TRBV7-2 combines with J gene TRBJ2-1; D is possibly TRBD2 (5 bases). The CDR3 consists of 14 residues. The V and J ends lost 1 base and 8 bases respectively, with 12 bases between them. CDR1 is SGHTA and CDR2 is FQGNSA in the germline V gene. CDR3: CASSLGGSGYEQFF. The CDR3 bases are TGTGCCAGCAGCTTAGGTGGGAGTGGGTATGAGCAGTTCTTC.

This chain joins TRBV20-1 and TRBJ2-7; 9 bases align to TRBD2. CDR1 DFQATT and CDR2 SNEGSKA come from the germline V gene (reference sequence). The CDR3 is made up of 15 amino acids. After removal of 1 base from V and 3 bases from J, the junction contained 7 bases not matched to a gene. The DNA of the CDR3 is TGCAGTGCTAGAGTCCCGGGACTAGCCGGCTACGAGCAGTACTTC. Translating it yields CSARVPGLAGYEQYF.

V gene TRBV4-3 combines with J gene TRBJ2-1, with D perhaps matching TRBD1 (6 bases). CDR3 length equals 14 residues. The germline V and J ends were trimmed by 0 bases and 6 bases, with 9 bases remaining between them. The germline gives CDR1 LGHNA, CDR2 YSLEER. DNA for the CDR3: TGCGCCAGCAGCCAAGAACAGGGCCGCAATGAGCAGTTCTTC. This translates into CASSQEQGRNEQFF.

The chain is built from TRBV7-2 and TRBJ2-7; TRBD2 aligns across 8 bases. This CDR3 contains 14 residues. The J segment lost 7 bases and the V segment lost 5 bases, leaving 10 bases of the junction unmatched. Germline V CDR1 and CDR2: SGHTA, FQGNSA. The CDR3 sequence: CASSPTLAGKEQYF. As DNA, the CDR3 is TGTGCCAGCAGCCCCACCTTAGCGGGAAAAGAGCAGTACTTC.

The chain has TRBV5-1 and TRBJ1-2; D remains ambiguous. Trimming pared 0 bases from V and 3 bases from J, leaving 6 bases between. Germline V CDR1 and CDR2: SGHRS, YFSETQ. CDR3 length equals 13 residues. CDR3 region: CASSLERDYGYTF. The CDR3 DNA reads TGCGCCAGCAGCTTGGAAAGGGACTATGGCTACACCTTC.

This clonotype was seen repeatedly, ten times or more. Here the CDR3 DNA reads TGCAGTGCTAGAGTGGGTTCTCCAACTAAAAACAATGAGCAGTTCTTC. This sequence encodes CSARVGSPTKNNEQFF. The chain employs TRBV20-1 and TRBJ2-1, with D hard to call. CDR3 length equals 16 residues. V was cut by 1 base and J by 5 bases, with 18 bases left in between. CDR1 and CDR2 from the germline V gene are DFQATT and SNEGSKA (reference sequence).

This sequence joins TRBV4-3 and TRBJ1-4; D gene ambiguous. CDR1 is LGHNA and CDR2 is YSLEER in the germline V gene. This CDR3 contains 13 residues. Between the trimmed V and J ends, which lost 0 bases and 4 bases, there was a span of 3 bases. DNA of the CDR3: TGCGCCAGCAGCCAAGATGGTAATGAAAAACTGTTTTTT. Protein sequence: CASSQDGNEKLFF.

This clonotype has at least ten counts. The chain combines TRBV3-1 with TRBJ2-5; D is unclear. Germline V gene data show CDR1 as LGHDT and CDR2 as YNNKEL (reference sequence). Trimming left V 1 base short and J 5 bases short, with 11 bases between. The CDR3 has 14 amino acids. The CDR3 DNA is TGTGCCAGCAGCCAAGGAAGTATTAAGGAGACCCAGTACTTC. It codes for CASSQGSIKETQYF.

This clonotype occurred a few times. The chain links TRBV20-1 to TRBJ2-5; D may be TRBD1 (6 bases). V was cut by 4 bases and J by 5 bases, with 20 bases left in between. CDR3 length: 15 residues. CDR1 DFQATT and CDR2 SNEGSKA come from the germline V gene (reference sequence). The CDR3 nucleotides read TGCAGTGCTAATCGACAGGACCCCCTGGCGGAGACCCAGTACTTC. This gives the protein CSANRQDPLAETQYF.

The chain carries TRBV27 and TRBJ2-7; 7 bases are a match to TRBD1. The junction had 14 bases not matched to a gene; V was cut back by 8 bases and J by 4 bases. The CDR3 totals 15 residues. CDR1 MNHEY and CDR2 SMNVEV come from the germline V gene (reference sequence). The CDR3 region has the DNA TGTGCCAGCCGCCGGCTCGGGGACAGCGATTACGAGCAGTACTTC. Protein sequence: CASRRLGDSDYEQYF.

A few counts support this clonotype. The V call is TRBV20-1, the J call TRBJ1-5; the D is unclear. This CDR3 has 14 residues. Germline V gives CDR1 DFQATT, CDR2 SNEGSKA (reference sequence). V gave up 0 bases and J gave up 11 bases, with 17 bases separating them. This chain's CDR3 is CSARDYRLNGAQHF. CDR3 DNA: TGCAGTGCTAGAGATTATCGGCTCAACGGGGCCCAGCATTTT.

The chain uses TRBV6-1 and TRBJ2-1; a weak D match, TRBD2 (6 bases). CDR1 and CDR2 (germline): MNHNS, SASEGT. V lost 8 bases, J lost 4 bases, and 6 bases lay in between. The CDR3 length is 11 residues. CDR3 nucleotide sequence: TGTGCCAGCGCGGGGTACAATGAGCAGTTCTTC. Its translation: CASAGYNEQFF.

This clonotype was seen a handful of times. The chain combines TRBV2 with TRBJ2-3, with 12 bases aligning to TRBD2. J lost 4 bases, V lost 4 bases, and 6 bases had no gene match. This CDR3 comprises 16 residues. Per the germline V gene, CDR1 is SNHLY and CDR2 is FYNNEI. The CDR3 is CASSGGLAGGPDTQYF. The DNA for the CDR3 is TGTGCCAGCAGTGGGGGACTAGCGGGTGGGCCAGATACGCAGTATTTT. Full variable domain (remainder filled in from reference TRBV2 and TRBJ2-3): EPEVTQTPSHQVTQMGQEVILRCVPISNHLYFYWYRQILGQKVEFLVSFYNNEISEKSEIFDDQFSVERPDGSNFTLKIRSTKLEDSAMYFCASSGGLAGGPDTQYFGPGTRLTVL.

Only a few counts were recorded for this clonotype. This chain connects TRBV20-1 to TRBJ2-1; possibly TRBD1 for D (7 bases). Trimming removed 0 bases at V and 15 bases at J, with 27 bases between. The CDR3 contains 16 residues. Germline lookup yields CDR1 DFQATT and CDR2 SNEGSKA (reference sequence). The CDR3 nucleotides read TGCAGTGCTAGAGATAGGCTTAGGCAGGGGGGCCGGTTGTTGTTCTTC. Encoded protein: CSARDRLRQGGRLLFF.